This TCR beta chain was sequenced for a study of CD8 T cells in ankylosing spondylitis. The germline CDR1 and CDR2 sequences are LGHNA and YSLEER. This CDR3 has 12 amino acids. V was clipped by 0 bases and J by 6 bases, with 6 bases between them. Quantitative 5'-RACE with molecular barcodes generated TCR beta libraries. One entry per CDR3 protein, called by TCRdb with MiXCR from the 5' RACE reads. The repertoire holds roughly 100,000 distinct CDR3 sequences, with about 8.3% as singletons. The J gene is TRBJ2-7, the V gene TRBV4-3; D is ambiguous. Sequencing used blood, either unsorted or a sorted T cell fraction (not recorded which). The receptor's source is a male donor with ankylosing spondylitis or in good health (not recorded which). Here the CDR3 DNA reads TGCGCCAGCAGCCAAGATTGGGGCGAGCAGTACTTC. It is translated as CASSQDWGEQYF.